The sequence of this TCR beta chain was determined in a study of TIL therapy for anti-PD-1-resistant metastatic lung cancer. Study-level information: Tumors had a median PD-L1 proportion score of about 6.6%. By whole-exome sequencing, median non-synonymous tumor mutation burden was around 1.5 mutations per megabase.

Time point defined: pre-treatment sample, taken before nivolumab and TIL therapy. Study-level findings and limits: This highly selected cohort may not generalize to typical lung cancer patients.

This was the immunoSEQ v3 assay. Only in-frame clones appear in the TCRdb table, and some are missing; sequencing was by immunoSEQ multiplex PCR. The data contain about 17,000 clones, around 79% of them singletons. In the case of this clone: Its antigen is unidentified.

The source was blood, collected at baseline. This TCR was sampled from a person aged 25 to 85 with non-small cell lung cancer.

For the CDR3, the DNA is TGTGCCAGCAGTGATTGGGGTGGGGAAGAGACCCAGTACTTC. As protein: CASSDWGGEETQYF. The chain joins TRBV6-1 to TRBJ2-5; no definite D call. This CDR3 spans 14 amino acids. In germline, CDR1 is MNHNS, CDR2 SASEGT. Trimming stripped 3 bases from V and 3 bases from J, with 11 bases between.